This T cell receptor (beta chain) appears in the sequencing data of a study of Ad26.COV2.S vaccination and SARS-CoV-2 variants. Whole-study context: Intramuscular Ad26.COV2.S at 5x10^10 or 1x10^11 viral particles.

V was shortened by 4 bases and J by 6 bases, with 12 bases between the two germline ends. This CDR3 has 13 residues. Stated treatment: 15 to 20 received Ad26.COV2.S at low or high dose, single or two shots; 5 received placebo; per-sample allocation not given. Samples analyzed were those drawn on day 63 after the first vaccine or placebo injection. Vaccination employed an Ad26 vector expressing the Wuhan-strain SARS-CoV-2 spike. Repertoires were generated with immunoSEQ multiplex PCR, while TCRdb's copy carries only in-frame clones and drops some. Here the sample spans some 400,000 clones, approximately 91% being singletons.

V is TRBV12-3 or TRBV12-4 and J is TRBJ1-1; no clear D gene. The sequencing here drew on peripheral blood, taken in a trial of Ad26.COV2.S vaccine versus placebo. The receptor was derived from a person aged 18-60 years who received the Ad26.COV2.S COVID-19 vaccine or a placebo. Written as DNA, the CDR3 is TGTGCCAGCAGTTCTTTCGTCGGAGCTGAAGCTTTCTTT. This gives the protein CASSSFVGAEAFF.